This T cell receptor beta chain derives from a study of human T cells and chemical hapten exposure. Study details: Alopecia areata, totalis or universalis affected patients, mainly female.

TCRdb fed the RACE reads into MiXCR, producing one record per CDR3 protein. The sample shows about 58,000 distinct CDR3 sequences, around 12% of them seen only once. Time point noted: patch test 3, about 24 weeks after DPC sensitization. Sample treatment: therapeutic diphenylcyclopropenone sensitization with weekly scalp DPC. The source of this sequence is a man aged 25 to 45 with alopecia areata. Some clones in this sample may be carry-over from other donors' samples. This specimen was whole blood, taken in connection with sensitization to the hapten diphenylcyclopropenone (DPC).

CDR3 sequence reads: CASSYFTGGQPQHF. CDR3 nucleotides: TGTGCCAGCAGTTACTTCACAGGGGGTCAGCCCCAGCATTTT. The chain recombines TRBV6-5 with TRBJ1-5, with 8 bases that match TRBD1. Germline assignment: CDR1 MNHEY and CDR2 SVGAGI. V lost 1 base and J lost 6; bases outside the gene matches: 2. The CDR3 is made up of 14 amino acids.